This TCR beta chain was identified in a study of patients and donors after allogeneic stem cell transplantation. One entry per CDR3 protein results from TCRdb running MiXCR on the RT-PCR reads. Here the sample spans some 90,000 distinct CDR3 sequences, about 48% being singletons. Trimming shortened V by 2 bases and J by 2 bases, and 15 bases separated the two germline ends. Per germline, CDR1 MGHDK and CDR2 SYGVNS. The CDR3 is 16 amino acids. The receptor comes from a human donor who was either an allogeneic HSCT recipient or a stem cell or donor lymphocyte infusion donor (not recorded which). It is not recorded whose cells these are; they may come from a transplant donor. Material for sequencing was blood, either unsorted or a sorted T cell fraction (not recorded which). The chain recombines TRBV25-1 with TRBJ1-1, with a tentative D call TRBD1 (5 bases). The CDR3 nucleotides are TGTGCCAGCAGTGAAGGGTCAGGGCTTGGCAACACTGAAGCTTTCTTT. Its translation is CASSEGSGLGNTEAFF.